These 18 T cell receptor beta chains share one sample of origin, sequenced in a study of T cells in Graves' hyperthyroidism and ophthalmopathy. There were TCR beta CDR3 regions amplified from RNA transcripts. Carried out on the TCR CDR3, a first-round RT-PCR used the HTBI primer set. TCRdb re-called the multiplex PCR reads through MiXCR, storing one row per CDR3 protein. The table records about 560,000 distinct CDR3 sequences, 16% of them present only once. Sequenced sample: blood. The receptor source for this set is a woman aged 18-29 years with Graves' hyperthyroidism.

Concerning this clonotype: A clone one base away is much larger, so this may be a read error. The chain joins TRBV20-1 to TRBJ1-2, with TRBD1 matching over 7 bases. Per the germline V gene, CDR1 is DFQATT and CDR2 is SNEGSKA (reference sequence). CDR3 length: 13 residues. CDR3 sequence reads: CSASQGGPYDYTF. The CDR3 bases are TGCAGTGCTAGTCAGGGGGGTCCTTATGACTACACCTTC.

This clonotype has at least ten counts. The CDR3 spells CASSMMGTGGFEQYF. The CDR3 bases are TGTGCCAGTAGTATGATGGGCACAGGTGGTTTCGAGCAGTACTTC. The rearrangement uses TRBV19 and TRBJ2-7, with D tentatively TRBD1 (5 bases). The V end was cut by 3 bases, the J end by 6 bases, with 18 bases between. The CDR3 covers 15 residues. Germline lookup yields CDR1 LNHDA and CDR2 SQIVND (reference sequence).

This clonotype was seen more than once but under ten times. The chain recombines TRBV7-9 with TRBJ2-7; 7 bases match TRBD1. The J segment lost 0 bases and the V segment lost 3 bases, leaving 5 bases of the junction unmatched. Germline V CDR1 and CDR2: SEHNR, FQNEAQ (reference sequence). The CDR3 runs to 15 residues. The CDR3 region is CASSFPGTVSYEQYF. The CDR3, as DNA: TGTGCCAGCAGCTTCCCCGGGACAGTCTCCTACGAGCAGTACTTC.

A remark on this clonotype: This may stem from a read error, because a much larger clone lies one nucleotide away. The chain links TRBV28 to TRBJ2-7; 11 bases align to TRBD2. The CDR3 runs 14 residues. V was clipped by 8 bases and J by 3 bases; unmatched bases: 6. Germline V CDR1 and CDR2: MDHEN, SYDVKM. The CDR3, as DNA: TGTGCCAGCTCTACTAGCGGGAGTTGCTACGAGCAGTACTTC. This translates into CASSTSGSCYEQYF.

The V gene is TRBV20-1, the J gene TRBJ2-5; no reliable D call. Germline V lookup: CDR1 DFQATT, CDR2 SNEGSKA (reference sequence). The V gene lost 6 bases and the J gene lost 1 base, with 9 bases spanning the gap. The CDR3 sequence is 12 residues long. The CDR3 DNA is TGCAGTGCGGGCCGAACCCAAGAGACCCAGTACTTC. It specifies CSAGRTQETQYF.

As to this clonotype: A much larger clone lies one base from this, so it may be a read error. The genes are TRBV28 and TRBJ2-1; the match to TRBD2 covers 14 bases. V was pared by 11 bases and J by 9 bases, with 9 bases of the junction left unmatched. CDR1 and CDR2 (germline): MDHEN, SYDVKM. The CDR3 sequence is 14 residues long. The CDR3 DNA reads TGTGCCGGGGGAGGACTAGCGGGAGGTGCTGAGCAGTTCTTC. This translates into CAGGGLAGGAEQFF.

The table lists this clonotype with many counts. The rearrangement links TRBV12-3 or TRBV12-4 to TRBJ1-5, with D unclear. The V gene lost 3 bases and the J gene lost 3 bases, with 3 bases spanning the gap. The CDR3 covers 12 residues. The CDR3 is CASSFINQPQHF. The CDR3 DNA follows: TGTGCCAGCAGTTTTATCAATCAGCCCCAGCATTTT.

This clonotype showed up many times. This chain connects TRBV20-1 to TRBJ2-1; perhaps D is TRBD1 or TRBD2 (5 bases each). Germline V gene sequence: CDR1 DFQATT, CDR2 SNEGSKA (reference sequence). V was pared by 0 bases and J by 2 bases, with 14 bases between. The CDR3 has 16 amino acids. CDR3 bases: TGCAGTGCTAGAGACCCTCAGGGACGGGCCTACAATGAGCAGTTCTTC. Its protein product is CSARDPQGRAYNEQFF.

The chain uses TRBV28 and TRBJ2-2; D gene uncertain. The CDR3 runs to 14 residues. The germline V gene encodes CDR1 MDHEN and CDR2 SYDVKM. With 8 bases removed from V and 7 bases from J, the gap between germline ends came to 17 bases. The DNA of the CDR3 is TGTGCCAGCGTTCCCGGTAGGATCAGCGGGGAGCTGTTTTTT. Its translation is CASVPGRISGELFF. The full variable domain, with the rest looked up from reference TRBV28 and TRBJ2-2, is DVKVTQSSRYLVKRTGEKVFLECVQDMDHENMFWYRQDPGLGLRLIYFSYDVKMKEKGDIPEGYSVSREKKERFSLILESASTNQTSMYLCASVPGRISGELFFGEGSRLTVL.

The chain joins TRBV2 to TRBJ2-3, with D possibly being TRBD1 (5 bases). CDR3 length: 13 residues. Germline V gene data show CDR1 as SNHLY and CDR2 as FYNNEI. The V end lost 6 bases, the J end lost 2 bases, and 9 bases lay between the germline ends. CDR3 sequence reads: CASRQGNTDTQYF. The CDR3, as DNA: TGTGCCAGCAGGCAGGGCAACACAGATACGCAGTATTTT.

This clonotype was counted many times. V usage is TRBV28 and J usage is TRBJ2-2; D gene unclear. Germline V gene sequence: CDR1 MDHEN, CDR2 SYDVKM. This CDR3 is built from 12 residues. The V end was cut by 6 bases, the J end by 7 bases, with 9 bases between. CDR3 loop: CASSQGSGELFF. For the CDR3, the DNA is TGTGCCAGCAGCCAAGGCAGCGGGGAGCTGTTTTTT.

This clonotype was observed at least ten times. This chain connects TRBV7-8 to TRBJ1-1; D unresolved. Germline CDR1 reads SGHVS; CDR2 reads FQNEAQ. The length of the CDR3 is 11 residues. V lost 4 bases and J lost 6, with 6 bases in between. The CDR3 nucleotides are TGTGCCAGCAGCTCCCGGGCTGAAGCTTTCTTT. It specifies CASSSRAEAFF.

The sample holds many counts of this clonotype. This chain joins TRBV2 and TRBJ2-2, with D uncertain. V lost 8 bases, J lost 0 bases, and 10 bases lay in between. Germline V CDR1 and CDR2: SNHLY, FYNNEI. The CDR3 extends over 14 amino acids. The CDR3 nucleotides read TGTGCCAGCGGAAAGTTATCGAACACCGGGGAGCTGTTTTTT. Amino acids: CASGKLSNTGELFF.

The chain links TRBV28 to TRBJ2-3, with 12 bases fitting TRBD2. CDR1 is MDHEN and CDR2 is SYDVKM in the germline V gene. Germline trimming cut 7 bases from V and 0 bases from J; bases unmatched to any gene: 11. The CDR3 is made up of 18 amino acids. CDR3: CASNFRTGTSGSTDTQYF. CDR3 in DNA: TGTGCCAGCAATTTTCGCACCGGGACTAGCGGGAGCACAGATACGCAGTATTTT.

This clonotype was recorded at least ten times. V gene TRBV6-8 combines with J gene TRBJ2-1; the D gene could be TRBD1 or TRBD2 (5 bases each). V dropped 0 bases and J dropped 0 bases, with 15 bases sitting between them. The length of the CDR3 is 18 residues. CDR1 is MNHGY, CDR2 SAAAGT, per germline. CDR3: CASSYSALGPGSYNEQFF. DNA for the CDR3: TGTGCCAGCAGTTACTCGGCCTTGGGACCCGGCTCCTACAATGAGCAGTTCTTC.

The sample holds a few counts of this clonotype. The genes are TRBV6-1 and TRBJ1-2, with D possibly matching TRBD1 (5 bases). This CDR3 has 11 residues. Germline V CDR1 and CDR2: MNHNS, SASEGT. The V end was cut by 6 bases, the J end by 9 bases, with 11 bases between. This CDR3 is CASREWGSYTF. As DNA, the CDR3 is TGTGCCAGCAGAGAGTGGGGGAGCTACACCTTC.

This clonotype came up a few times. The chain uses TRBV20-1 and TRBJ1-1, with D possibly TRBD1 on 5 matching bases. Deletions cut 0 bases from V and 4 bases from J, with 12 bases between. Per the germline V gene, CDR1 is DFQATT and CDR2 is SNEGSKA (reference sequence). The CDR3 runs 14 residues. In nucleotides, the CDR3 is TGCAGTGCTAGAGAAGGAGGGGAGGCCACTGAAGCTTTCTTT. Residues: CSAREGGEATEAFF.

This clonotype was seen a handful of times. One end of the junction does not line up with germline, which may come from a read error. V and J are TRBV7-9 and TRBJ2-2, with D tentatively TRBD1 or TRBD2 (5 bases each). Germline-derived CDR1 and CDR2 are SEHNR and FQNEAQ (reference sequence). The CDR3 totals 14 residues. CDR3 amino acids: CAGRSSGGTGELFF. For the CDR3, the DNA is TGTGCCGGCAGATCTAGTGGGGGCACCGGGGAGCTGTTTTTT.